These 27 T cell receptor beta chains were all obtained from the same sample, sequenced in a study of blood T cell repertoires in COVID-19. Profiling relied on immunoSEQ multiplex PCR, and the TCRdb table lists in-frame clones only, not all of them. This sample has 30,000 to 35,000 clones, with roughly 80% found just once. Specimen: peripheral blood. These TCRs come from a woman aged 55-70 years with acute or convalescent COVID-19.

This rearrangement joins TRBV15 to TRBJ2-7; weak D call: TRBD2 (6 bases). The CDR3 consists of 15 residues. The germline V and J ends were trimmed by 0 bases and 3 bases, with 12 bases remaining between them. Germline CDR1 LNHNV, CDR2 YYDKDF (reference sequence). The CDR3 coding sequence is TGTGCCACCAGCAGAGAGGGACTCGGCAACTACGAGCAGTACTTC. Its protein product is CATSREGLGNYEQYF.

V usage is TRBV10-2 and J usage is TRBJ1-5, with no clear D. Germline CDR1 WSHSY, CDR2 SAAADI. Trimming shortened V by 5 bases and J by 4 bases, and 9 bases separated the two germline ends. CDR3 size: 13 residues. The CDR3 bases are TGCGCCAGCAGTCGGCAGACTAATCAGCCCCAGCATTTT. Translation gives CASSRQTNQPQHF.

This chain uses TRBV7-9 with TRBJ1-4; D gene ambiguous. The ends were cut back, 4 bases at V and 0 bases at J, with 12 bases in the middle. CDR1 is SEHNR and CDR2 is FQNEAQ in the germline V gene (reference sequence). The CDR3 contains 16 residues. The CDR3 loop is CASSSATTATNEKLFF. The CDR3 DNA follows: TGTGCCAGCAGCTCGGCGACAACTGCAACTAATGAAAAACTGTTTTTT.

The V and J genes are TRBV28 and TRBJ2-5, with a tentative D call TRBD2 (6 bases). V was cut by 2 bases and J by 7 bases, with 17 bases left in between. The germline CDR1 and CDR2 sequences are MDHEN and SYDVKM. The CDR3 extends over 15 amino acids. CDR3 DNA sequence: TGTGCCAGCAGTTTACCGGGGGTGGGCCCTGGGACCCAGTACTTC. Translating gives CASSLPGVGPGTQYF.

The chain is built from TRBV3-1 (or the pseudogene TRBV3-2) and TRBJ2-2; possible D gene TRBD2, 5 bases. Deletions cut 10 bases from V and 6 bases from J, with 9 bases between. Germline V lookup: CDR1 LGHDT, CDR2 YNNKEL (reference sequence). This CDR3 has 11 residues. For the CDR3, the DNA is TGTGCCACCTCGAGGGCCGGGGAGCTGTTTTTT. Translation: CATSRAGELFF.

This clone was found a few times. V and J are TRBV10-2 and TRBJ2-3; D is uncertain. The CDR3 sequence is 13 residues long. From germline, CDR1 is WSHSY and CDR2 SAAADI. The V and J ends lost 3 bases and 6 bases respectively, with 10 bases between them. DNA of the CDR3: TGCGCCAGCAGTGAAATCCCGGAGGATACGCAGTATTTT. It is translated as CASSEIPEDTQYF.

J is TRBJ1-2 and V is TRBV19; the D is unclear. This CDR3 has 13 residues. Germline loops: CDR1 LNHDA, CDR2 SQIVND (reference sequence). Trimming stripped 7 bases from V and 5 bases from J, with 14 bases between. DNA of the CDR3: TGTGCCAGTATCAGGAACTCTCTTTATGGCTACACCTTC. Amino acids: CASIRNSLYGYTF.

In the case of this clone: Other DNA variants within this sample encode the same CDR3. The chain links TRBV28 to TRBJ1-5; D uncertain. Germline assignment: CDR1 MDHEN and CDR2 SYDVKM. The CDR3 is 14 amino acids. The V gene lost 3 bases and the J gene lost 3 bases, with 9 bases spanning the gap. The CDR3: CASSLAGNNQPQHF. Written as DNA, the CDR3 is TGTGCCAGCAGTTTGGCAGGTAACAATCAGCCCCAGCATTTT.

The V gene is TRBV18, the J gene TRBJ1-1; TRBD1 aligns across 7 bases. This CDR3 comprises 17 residues. The V segment lost 2 bases and the J segment 0 bases; nucleotides outside the gene matches: 9. Germline V gene sequence: CDR1 KGHSH, CDR2 LQKENI. This CDR3 reads CASSPRDSLIMNTEAFF. CDR3 bases: TGTGCCAGCTCACCAAGGGACAGCCTAATAATGAACACTGAAGCTTTCTTT.

This rearrangement joins TRBV7-2 to TRBJ2-7; tentative D call: TRBD2 (5 bases). V was cut by 0 bases and J by 6 bases, with 15 bases left in between. Germline CDR1 SGHTA, CDR2 FQGNSA. The CDR3 runs 15 residues. Here the CDR3 DNA reads TGTGCCAGCAGCTTAGCGCCCGGGATGATGGGCGAGCAGTACTTC. It translates to CASSLAPGMMGEQYF.

This chain joins TRBV12-3 or TRBV12-4 and TRBJ1-1; possible D gene TRBD1, 5 bases. Trimming pared 5 bases from V and 7 bases from J, leaving 14 bases between. This CDR3 is built from 13 residues. The CDR3 spells CASSGYQGLEAFF. CDR3 nucleotides: TGTGCCAGCAGTGGTTACCAGGGTCTTGAAGCTTTCTTT.

In its sample, this clone was seen once. The chain carries TRBV28 and TRBJ2-3, with 9 bases matching TRBD2. V lost 2 bases, J lost 1 base, and 7 bases stayed unmatched. Germline CDR1 MDHEN, CDR2 SYDVKM. The CDR3 is made up of 17 amino acids. The CDR3 nucleotides read TGTGCCAGCAGTTTAGCGGGGGGGGCTCTGGGCACAGATACGCAGTATTTT. Its translation is CASSLAGGALGTDTQYF.

This clone was seen only once. V usage is TRBV5-6 and J usage is TRBJ2-5; D is perhaps TRBD1 (5 bases). This CDR3 comprises 13 residues. Trimming cost V 0 bases and J 4 bases, with 7 bases left between them. Per the germline V gene, CDR1 is SGHDT and CDR2 is YYEEEE. CDR3 protein: CASSLGTPETQYF. The CDR3 DNA sequence: TGTGCCAGCAGCTTGGGGACACCAGAGACCCAGTACTTC.

The chain uses TRBV2 and TRBJ2-2, with D perhaps TRBD1 (6 bases). V lost 7 bases and J 2 bases, leaving 14 bases between the germline ends. Looked up from germline, CDR1 is SNHLY and CDR2 is FYNNEI. The CDR3 contains 15 residues. The CDR3 coding sequence is TGTGCCAGCAAAAGGACAGCGCAAAACACCGGGGAGCTGTTTTTT. Encoded protein: CASKRTAQNTGELFF.

The rearrangement uses TRBV28 and TRBJ2-2; a weak D match, TRBD1 (6 bases). CDR3 length: 17 residues. The V and J ends lost 4 bases and 2 bases respectively, with 17 bases between them. The V gene's germline CDR1 is MDHEN and CDR2 SYDVKM. The CDR3 loop reads CASSSNLDRLNTGELFF. CDR3 nucleotide sequence: TGTGCCAGCAGTTCAAACCTGGACAGATTAAACACCGGGGAGCTGTTTTTT.

The chain couples TRBV27 to TRBJ1-6; no reliable D call. The CDR3 runs 14 residues. V lost 2 bases and J 6 bases, leaving 8 bases between the germline ends. Germline-derived CDR1 and CDR2 are MNHEY and SMNVEV (reference sequence). The CDR3 nucleotides read TGTGCCAGCAGTTTACGGAGGTCTAATTCACCCCTCCACTTT. This translates into CASSLRRSNSPLHF.

The J gene is TRBJ2-3, the V gene TRBV3-1 (or the pseudogene TRBV3-2); a weak D match, TRBD1 (6 bases). This CDR3 is 17 amino acids long. Germline assignment: CDR1 LGHDT and CDR2 YNNKEL (reference sequence). Trimming shortened V by 3 bases and J by 0 bases, and 16 bases separated the two germline ends. The CDR3 sequence is CASSHWGKTGSTDTQYF. The CDR3 DNA is TGTGCCAGCAGCCACTGGGGAAAGACAGGTAGCACAGATACGCAGTATTTT.

This clone has more than one count but fewer than ten. The rearrangement uses TRBV6-5 and TRBJ1-1; TRBD1 agrees at 7 bases. This CDR3 is built from 13 residues. Looked up from germline, CDR1 is MNHEY and CDR2 is SVGAGI. J lost 8 bases, V lost 4 bases, and 7 bases had no gene match. The CDR3 here is CASSFLPDREAFF. CDR3 nucleotides: TGTGCCAGCAGTTTTTTACCGGACAGGGAAGCTTTCTTT.

The rearrangement joins TRBV5-6 to TRBJ2-5, with D perhaps matching TRBD1 (6 bases). Germline V gene data show CDR1 as SGHDT and CDR2 as YYEEEE. Trimming took off 1 base at V and 4 bases at J, with 20 bases between the two ends. The CDR3 extends over 17 amino acids. The CDR3 nucleotides read TGTGCCAGCAGCTTGTTACAGGGTGCGGCGGGCAGAGAGACCCAGTACTTC. Translating it yields CASSLLQGAAGRETQYF.

The chain has TRBV25-1 and TRBJ1-2; 7 bases are a match to TRBD1. CDR1 is MGHDK, CDR2 SYGVNS, per germline. The CDR3 loop spans 13 amino acids. V trimming: 3 bases; J trimming: 4 bases; junction bases outside the gene matches: 2. CDR3 sequence (DNA): TGTGCCAGCAGTGAGGCAGGGGGCTATGGCTACACCTTC. Amino acid sequence: CASSEAGGYGYTF.

The chain links TRBV6-5 to TRBJ2-1; 7 bases map to TRBD1. Germline CDR1 MNHEY, CDR2 SVGAGI. The CDR3 sequence is 13 residues long. V shed 4 bases and J 7 bases; nucleotides not matched to a gene: 4. CDR3 nucleotides: TGTGCCAGCAGTTCGACAGGGAATAATGAGCAGTTCTTC. As protein: CASSSTGNNEQFF.

The V and J genes are TRBV7-9 and TRBJ2-7, with TRBD1 identical over 9 bases. Trimming removed 5 bases from V and 6 bases from J; junction bases left unmatched: 5. Per germline, CDR1 SEHNR and CDR2 FQNEAQ (reference sequence). There are 13 residues in the CDR3. CDR3 residues: CASSPGTGIEQYF. The CDR3 DNA follows: TGTGCCAGCAGCCCCGGGACAGGGATCGAGCAGTACTTC.

J is TRBJ2-7 and V is TRBV15; 11 bases line up with TRBD1. Germline V CDR1 and CDR2: LNHNV, YYDKDF (reference sequence). There are 14 residues in the CDR3. J was trimmed by 5 bases and V by 1 base; bases with no gene match: 1. CDR3 amino acids: CATSRGDRGNEQYF. CDR3 in DNA: TGTGCCACCAGCAGAGGGGACAGGGGGAACGAGCAGTACTTC.

The chain has TRBV2 and TRBJ1-6; 7 nucleotides line up with TRBD1. The CDR3 sequence is 14 residues long. Losses at the gene ends were 6 bases for V and 7 bases for J; bases not matched to a gene: 6. Germline-derived CDR1 and CDR2 are SNHLY and FYNNEI. CDR3 in DNA: TGTGCCAGCAGCTACAGGGGCGAAAATTCACCCCTCCACTTT. This gives the protein CASSYRGENSPLHF.

The rearrangement links TRBV6-6 to TRBJ1-1; TRBD1 is a possible D gene (5 bases). Germline V lookup: CDR1 MNHNY, CDR2 SVGAGI (reference sequence). The CDR3 extends over 14 amino acids. V shed 6 bases and J shed 3 bases, with 14 bases lying between them. The CDR3 here is CASRREGIDTEAFF. For the CDR3, the DNA is TGTGCCAGCAGGCGGGAGGGGATCGACACTGAAGCTTTCTTT.

This clone was counted a few times. This CDR3 is CASSPTPDRFQTEAFF. In DNA form, the CDR3 reads TGTGCCAGCAGCCCTACCCCGGACAGGTTCCAAACTGAAGCTTTCTTT. The genes are TRBV7-3 and TRBJ1-1; 7 nucleotides match TRBD1. Germline V gene data show CDR1 as SGHTA and CDR2 as FQGTGA. The CDR3 contains 16 residues. Trimming removed 5 bases from V and 5 bases from J; junction bases left unmatched: 14.

The chain employs TRBV28 and TRBJ2-7, with TRBD1 identical over 8 bases. Germline assignment: CDR1 MDHEN and CDR2 SYDVKM. The J segment lost 0 bases and the V segment lost 4 bases, leaving 8 bases of the junction unmatched. This CDR3 has 16 residues. In DNA, the CDR3 is TGTGCCAGCAGTTCCCCAACAGGGGGAAGCTCCTACGAGCAGTACTTC. Protein: CASSSPTGGSSYEQYF.